One and the same sample provided the 24 T cell receptor beta chains below, sequenced in a study of identical twins. TCRdb re-analysed the 5' RACE reads in MiXCR, keeping a single row per CDR3 protein. The sample consists of just over 450,000 distinct CDR3 sequences, 12% to 15% of them appearing once. The sample also formed part of further work on yellow fever vaccine responses in identical twins.

The sequenced material came from CD4+ T cells sorted from blood. The receptors here all came from a woman in her late teens or twenties in good health.

The chain uses TRBV19 and TRBJ2-2; no reliable D call. This CDR3 has 13 amino acids. Deletions cut 5 bases from V and 5 bases from J, with 9 bases between. Germline values: CDR1 LNHDA, CDR2 SQIVND (reference sequence). CDR3: CASSGTWTGELFF. As DNA, the CDR3 is TGTGCCAGTAGTGGTACGTGGACCGGGGAGCTGTTTTTT.

Only a few counts were recorded for this clonotype. V usage is TRBV7-3 and J usage is TRBJ2-2, with D possibly being TRBD1 (6 bases). The CDR3 length is 15 residues. CDR1 is SGHTA and CDR2 is FQGTGA in the germline V gene. V lost 5 bases to trimming and J lost 6 bases, with 16 bases between them. The CDR3 spells CASSPHSTGPGELFF. The CDR3 nucleotides are TGTGCCAGCAGCCCCCATTCGACAGGCCCCGGGGAGCTGTTTTTT.

This clonotype was seen repeatedly, ten times or more. The chain joins TRBV5-1 to TRBJ2-1; TRBD2 is a possible D gene (7 bases). CDR1 is SGHRS, CDR2 YFSETQ, per germline. The CDR3 has 15 amino acids. The ends were cut back, 0 bases at V and 2 bases at J, with 9 bases in the middle. CDR3 residues: CASSLVGGPYNEQFF. Written as DNA, the CDR3 is TGCGCCAGCAGCTTGGTCGGGGGGCCCTACAATGAGCAGTTCTTC.

This clonotype was observed a handful of times. The V call is TRBV12-3 or TRBV12-4, the J call TRBJ1-2, with 8 bases lining up with TRBD1. V gave up 2 bases and J gave up 0 bases; unmatched junction bases: 2. This CDR3 has 15 amino acids. The CDR3 reads CASSLRQGTNYGYTF. DNA for the CDR3: TGTGCCAGCAGTTTACGACAGGGGACTAACTATGGCTACACCTTC.

This clonotype has more than one count but fewer than ten. The V call is TRBV27, the J call TRBJ2-7; D is uncertain. CDR3 length: 16 amino acids. Germline loops: CDR1 MNHEY, CDR2 SMNVEV (reference sequence). V gave up 7 bases and J gave up 0 bases, with 19 bases separating them. The chain's CDR3 is CASKRRHTRGSYEQYF. The CDR3 DNA sequence: TGTGCCAGCAAGCGCAGACATACCCGAGGCTCCTACGAGCAGTACTTC.

Details on this clonotype: A read error may account for a junction end that differs from germline. The gene calls are TRBV7-7 and TRBJ2-5; D is possibly TRBD2 (5 bases). This CDR3 region has 15 residues. Per germline, CDR1 SSHAT and CDR2 FNYEAQ (reference sequence). Written as DNA, the CDR3 is TGTGCTAGCAGCTTAGGCAGCAGCGGAAAAGAGACCCAGTACTTC. Residues: CASSLGSSGKETQYF. Drawing the rest from reference TRBV7-7 and TRBJ2-5, the complete variable domain is GAGVSQSPRYKVTKRGQDVTLRCDPISSHATLYWYQQALGQGPEFLTYFNYEAQPDKSGLPSDRFSAERPEGSISTLTIQRTEQRDSAMYRCASSLGSSGKETQYFGPGTRLLVL.

The table lists this clonotype with a few counts. This chain joins TRBV3-1 and TRBJ1-4, with 7 bases lining up with TRBD1. J lost 4 bases, V lost 6 bases, and 5 bases had no gene match. Germline lookup yields CDR1 LGHDT and CDR2 YNNKEL (reference sequence). There are 14 residues in the CDR3. CDR3 residues: CASRQGNGNEKLFF. CDR3 sequence (DNA): TGTGCCAGCAGACAGGGGAATGGTAATGAAAAACTGTTTTTT.

This clonotype was counted at least ten times. The gene calls are TRBV5-6 and TRBJ2-7; possibly TRBD1 for D (5 bases). The CDR3 totals 13 residues. Germline CDR1 reads SGHDT; CDR2 reads YYEEEE. The ends were cut back, 0 bases at V and 3 bases at J, with 7 bases in the middle. The CDR3 DNA sequence: TGTGCCAGCAGCTTGGGACAGCTCTACGAGCAGTACTTC. Translated, it gives CASSLGQLYEQYF.

This clonotype was recorded a few times. The gene calls are TRBV20-1 and TRBJ2-1; D unresolved. Between the trimmed V and J ends, which lost 5 bases and 2 bases, there was a span of 13 bases. CDR1 is DFQATT, CDR2 SNEGSKA, per germline (reference sequence). The CDR3 extends over 14 amino acids. CDR3 in amino acids: CSARGVLAYNEQFF. Here the CDR3 DNA reads TGCAGTGCTCGTGGAGTCTTGGCCTACAATGAGCAGTTCTTC.

The chain employs TRBV5-4 and TRBJ2-7, with D perhaps matching TRBD1 (6 bases). In germline, CDR1 is SGHNT, CDR2 YYREEE (reference sequence). V lost 2 bases, J lost 6 bases, and 15 bases lay in between. The CDR3 totals 14 residues. The CDR3 DNA reads as TGTGCCAGCAGCTTTTTAGGGGGATCTGGCGAGCAGTACTTC. Translating gives CASSFLGGSGEQYF.

The rearrangement links TRBV5-1 to TRBJ2-7; TRBD2 agrees at 7 bases. Germline V gives CDR1 SGHRS, CDR2 YFSETQ. With 5 bases clipped from V and 2 bases from J, the junction kept 7 bases outside the gene matches. This CDR3 is built from 14 residues. The chain's CDR3 is CASSLPSGAYEQYF. The CDR3 DNA reads as TGCGCCAGCAGTCTGCCTAGCGGAGCCTACGAGCAGTACTTC.

The chain is built from TRBV24-1 and TRBJ2-7; TRBD1 aligns across 9 bases. CDR3 length: 16 residues. Germline V gives CDR1 KGHDR, CDR2 SFDVKD. V was pared by 2 bases and J by 1 base, with 5 bases of the junction left unmatched. CDR3 sequence (DNA): TGTGCCACCAGTGATTCTGGACAGGGGCTTTCCTACGAGCAGTACTTC. Its translation is CATSDSGQGLSYEQYF.

The CDR3 DNA reads TGCAGTGGTGAGACAGGGAATTACGAGCAGTACTTC. Its translation is CSGETGNYEQYF. This rearrangement joins TRBV20-1 to TRBJ2-7; TRBD1 matches at 7 bases. J lost 4 bases, V lost 7 bases, and 7 bases had no gene match. The germline V gene has CDR1 DFQATT and CDR2 SNEGSKA (reference sequence). This CDR3 spans 12 amino acids.

This chain uses TRBV7-8 with TRBJ2-4; TRBD2 agrees at 10 bases. After removal of 5 bases from V and 7 bases from J, the junction contained 14 bases not matched to a gene. Germline V gene data show CDR1 as SGHVS and CDR2 as FQNEAQ. The CDR3 is 17 amino acids. Here the CDR3 reads CASSLIPGTSEGNIQYF. The CDR3 nucleotides are TGTGCCAGCAGCCTCATACCCGGGACTAGCGAGGGGAACATTCAGTACTTC.

This chain connects TRBV28 to TRBJ1-6; D remains ambiguous. The length of the CDR3 is 13 residues. Trimming took off 2 bases at V and 9 bases at J, with 8 bases between the two ends. CDR1 is MDHEN, CDR2 SYDVKM, per germline. CDR3 nucleotide sequence: TGTGCCAGCAGTTTAGCCGACACTTCACCCCTCCACTTT. Translated: CASSLADTSPLHF.

In its sample, this clonotype was seen a few times. The rearrangement links TRBV7-2 to TRBJ2-6; a weak D match, TRBD2 (5 bases). CDR1 is SGHTA and CDR2 is FQGNSA in the germline V gene. CDR3 length: 15 residues. V was pared by 7 bases and J by 2 bases, with 12 bases between. Written as DNA, the CDR3 is TGTGCCAGCACCGCCGGAGGCACTGGGGCCAACGTCCTGACTTTC. Protein product: CASTAGGTGANVLTF.

The chain has TRBV6-1 and TRBJ2-7, with D perhaps matching TRBD1 (6 bases). In germline, CDR1 is MNHNS, CDR2 SASEGT. The CDR3 totals 13 residues. Trimming shortened V by 7 bases and J by 6 bases, and 16 bases separated the two germline ends. CDR3 in DNA: TGTGCCAGCAACCCAGGGTTAGGGGGCGAGCAGTACTTC. It yields the protein CASNPGLGGEQYF.

The CDR3 here is CASSLRTVGRELFF. The CDR3 DNA reads TGTGCCAGCAGCCTACGGACGGTTGGGAGGGAGCTGTTTTTT. The chain employs TRBV6-1 and TRBJ2-2; D uncertain. The CDR3 consists of 14 residues. V lost 6 bases and J lost 9, with 17 bases in between. Germline V CDR1 and CDR2: MNHNS, SASEGT.

In this sample, this clonotype turned up a few times. The chain uses TRBV3-1 and TRBJ2-7; 11 nucleotides line up with TRBD1. The CDR3 length is 15 residues. Germline V gene data show CDR1 as LGHDT and CDR2 as YNNKEL (reference sequence). V shed 3 bases, J shed 3 bases, and the junction held 4 bases outside the gene matches. In nucleotides, the CDR3 is TGTGCCAGCAGCCATTCCGGGACAGGGGGCTACGAGCAGTACTTC. It codes for CASSHSGTGGYEQYF.

The chain employs TRBV27 and TRBJ2-5, with D perhaps matching TRBD1 (6 bases). The V end was cut by 5 bases, the J end by 2 bases, with 15 bases between. From germline, CDR1 is MNHEY and CDR2 SMNVEV (reference sequence). The CDR3 totals 15 residues. CDR3 sequence: CASSQLRDKQETQYF. The CDR3 DNA follows: TGTGCCAGCAGTCAGCTTCGGGACAAACAAGAGACCCAGTACTTC.

This clonotype was seen a few times. The chain carries TRBV29-1 and TRBJ2-4; D not resolved. V lost 2 bases to trimming and J lost 6 bases, with 5 bases between them. Germline V lookup: CDR1 SQVTM, CDR2 ANQGSEA. The CDR3 contains 11 residues. For the CDR3, the DNA is TGCAGCGTTGAAAACGGAAACATTCAGTACTTC. Protein: CSVENGNIQYF.

The chain is built from TRBV4-2 and TRBJ2-2; TRBD1 agrees at 12 bases. CDR1 is LGHNA and CDR2 is YNFKEQ in the germline V gene. J was trimmed by 6 bases and V by 6 bases; bases with no gene match: 5. This CDR3 contains 15 residues. The CDR3 nucleotides are TGTGCCAGCAGGGGGACAGGGGGCGCTCCCGGGGAGCTGTTTTTT. This encodes CASRGTGGAPGELFF.

This clonotype was seen more than once but under ten times. The chain's CDR3 is CASSRPGQNTDTQYF. For the CDR3, the DNA is TGTGCCAGCAGTCGTCCGGGACAGAACACAGATACGCAGTATTTT. The chain links TRBV27 to TRBJ2-3; 7 bases are shared with TRBD1. CDR3 length: 15 amino acids. J was trimmed by 2 bases and V by 5 bases; bases with no gene match: 7. Per the germline V gene, CDR1 is MNHEY and CDR2 is SMNVEV (reference sequence).

The genes are TRBV15 and TRBJ1-6; D uncertain. With 0 bases removed from V and 13 bases from J, the gap between germline ends came to 7 bases. Germline V gene sequence: CDR1 LNHNV, CDR2 YYDKDF (reference sequence). The CDR3 contains 12 residues. The CDR3 nucleotides read TGTGCCACCAGCAGAGATGAGAATCCCCTCCACTTT. This codes for CATSRDENPLHF.